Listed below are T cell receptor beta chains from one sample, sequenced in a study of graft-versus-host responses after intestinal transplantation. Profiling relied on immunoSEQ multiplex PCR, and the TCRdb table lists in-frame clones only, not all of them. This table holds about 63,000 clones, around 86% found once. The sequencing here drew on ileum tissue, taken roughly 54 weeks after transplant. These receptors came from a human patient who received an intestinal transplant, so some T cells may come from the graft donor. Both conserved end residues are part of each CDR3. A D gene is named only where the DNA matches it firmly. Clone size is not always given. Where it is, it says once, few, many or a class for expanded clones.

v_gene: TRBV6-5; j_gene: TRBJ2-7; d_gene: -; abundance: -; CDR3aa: CASSYSSAYEQYF; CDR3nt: TGTGCCAGCAGTTACTCGTCGGCCTACGAGCAGTACTTC
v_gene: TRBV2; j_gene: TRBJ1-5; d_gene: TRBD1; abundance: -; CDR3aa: CASSVFLPLPLTGEYQPQHF; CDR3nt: TGTGCCAGCAGTGTTTTTTTGCCCCTACCCCTTACAGGGGAGTATCAGCCCCAGCATTTT
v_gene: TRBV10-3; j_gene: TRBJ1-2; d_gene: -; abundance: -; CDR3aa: CAISERGPNYGYTF; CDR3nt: TGTGCCATCAGTGAGAGGGGACCGAACTATGGCTACACCTTC
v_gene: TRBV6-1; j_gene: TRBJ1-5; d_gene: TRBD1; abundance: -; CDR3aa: CASSPTTTGNQPQHF; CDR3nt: TGTGCCAGCAGTCCCACCACGACAGGGAATCAGCCCCAGCATTTT
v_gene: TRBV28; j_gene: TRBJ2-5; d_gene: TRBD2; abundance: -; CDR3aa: CASSWGGTVLETQYF; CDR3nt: TGTGCCAGCAGTTGGGGGGGGACGGTATTGGAGACCCAGTACTTC
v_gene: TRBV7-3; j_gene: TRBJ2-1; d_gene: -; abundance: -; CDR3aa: CASSLTGTHNEQFF; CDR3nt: TGTGCCAGCAGCTTAACAGGAACCCACAATGAGCAGTTCTTC
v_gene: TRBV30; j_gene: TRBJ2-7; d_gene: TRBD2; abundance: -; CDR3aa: CAWSDLLARSPYEQYF; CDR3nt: TGTGCCTGGAGCGACCTACTAGCGCGATCCCCCTACGAGCAGTACTTC
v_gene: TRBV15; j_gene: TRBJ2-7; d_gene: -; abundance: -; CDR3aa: CATSRGGSPSKQYF; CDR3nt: TGTGCCACCAGCAGAGGGGGTTCCCCCTCCAAGCAGTACTTC
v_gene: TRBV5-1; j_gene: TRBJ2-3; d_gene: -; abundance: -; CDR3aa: CASSEGGTSTDTQYF; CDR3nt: TGCGCCAGCAGCGAAGGGGGGACTAGCACAGATACGCAGTATTTT
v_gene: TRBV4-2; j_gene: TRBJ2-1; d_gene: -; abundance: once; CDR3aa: CASGGTVSSYNEQFF; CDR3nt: TGTGCCAGCGGCGGGACGGTGAGCTCCTACAATGAGCAGTTCTTC
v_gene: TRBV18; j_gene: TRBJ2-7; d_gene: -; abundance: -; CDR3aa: CASSPGRVSEQYF; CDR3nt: TGTGCCAGCTCACCCGGCAGGGTGAGCGAGCAGTACTTC